The clone carrying this T cell receptor (beta chain) appeared a few times. This record comes from a study of CD8 T cells in ankylosing spondylitis. TCRdb re-called the 5' RACE reads with MiXCR, one entry per CDR3 protein. The sample includes more than 300,000 distinct CDR3 sequences, approximately 10% of them seen just once. V shed 0 bases and J shed 8 bases, with 19 bases lying between them. This CDR3 comprises 15 residues. Germline CDR1 is DFQATT and CDR2 is SNEGSKA (reference sequence). This TCR was recovered from a female donor with ankylosing spondylitis or in good health (not recorded which). This chain links TRBV20-1 with TRBJ1-2; D is perhaps TRBD1 (5 bases). The sequencing sample was made of blood, either unsorted or a sorted T cell fraction (not recorded which). The CDR3 nucleotides read TGCAGTGCTAGAGATGGGCAAGGGGTACAAAGGGGCTACACCTTC. It specifies CSARDGQGVQRGYTF.